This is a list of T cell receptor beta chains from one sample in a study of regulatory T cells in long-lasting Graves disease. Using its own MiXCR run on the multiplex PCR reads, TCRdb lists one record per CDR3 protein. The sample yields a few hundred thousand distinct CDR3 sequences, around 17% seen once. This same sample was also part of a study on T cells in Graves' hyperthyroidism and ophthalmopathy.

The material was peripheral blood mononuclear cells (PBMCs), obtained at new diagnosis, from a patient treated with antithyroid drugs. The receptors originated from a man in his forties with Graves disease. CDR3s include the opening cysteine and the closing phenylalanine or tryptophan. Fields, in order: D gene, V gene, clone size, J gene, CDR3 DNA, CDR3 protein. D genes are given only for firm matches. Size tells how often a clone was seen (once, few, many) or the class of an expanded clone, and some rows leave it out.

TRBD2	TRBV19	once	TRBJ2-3	TGTGCCAGTATGGGACTAGCGGGGTTAGATACGCAGTATTTT	CASMGLAGLDTQYF
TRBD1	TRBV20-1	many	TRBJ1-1	TGCAGTGCTAGGGACAGGGTGACGAACACTGAAGCTTTCTTT	CSARDRVTNTEAFF
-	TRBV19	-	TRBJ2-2	TGTGCCAGTAGGCGCAGGCAGGCGAACACCGGGGAGCTGTTTTTT	CASRRRQANTGELFF
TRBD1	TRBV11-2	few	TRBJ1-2	TGTGCCAGCAGCCCAATACGGACAGGGCCTCCTAACTATGGCTACACCTTC	CASSPIRTGPPNYGYTF
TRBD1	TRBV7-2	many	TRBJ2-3	TGTGCCAGCAGCTTGACAGGGTCAGATACGCAGTATTTT	CASSLTGSDTQYF
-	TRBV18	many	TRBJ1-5	TGTGCCAGCTCACCAGCGGGGAATCAGCCCCAGCATTTT	CASSPAGNQPQHF
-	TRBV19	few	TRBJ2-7	TGTGCCAGTAGTATCAATGGATGGGGCCCCTACGAGCAGTACTTC	CASSINGWGPYEQYF
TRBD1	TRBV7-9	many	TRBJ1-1	TGTGCCAGCAGCTGGCCGAAGGGGACAGCGAACACTGAAGCTTTCTTT	CASSWPKGTANTEAFF
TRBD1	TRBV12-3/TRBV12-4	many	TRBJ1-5	TGTGCCAGCAGCATCCCGGGACAGGGGAATCAGCCCCAGCATTTT	CASSIPGQGNQPQHF
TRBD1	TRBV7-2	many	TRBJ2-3	TGTGCCAGCAGCATAGACCCGACAGGGGGGTGGTATTTT	CASSIDPTGGWYF
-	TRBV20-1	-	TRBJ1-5	TGCAGTGCTTTCGGGCCCGAAGATGTCAATCAGCCCCAGCATTTT	CSAFGPEDVNQPQHF
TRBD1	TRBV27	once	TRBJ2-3	TGTGCCAGCAGTTTCCGACAGGGGATGGAAGATACGCAGTATTTT	CASSFRQGMEDTQYF
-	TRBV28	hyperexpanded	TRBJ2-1	TGTGCCAGCAGAGTCGAGTCGACGAATGAGCAGTTCTTC	CASRVESTNEQFF
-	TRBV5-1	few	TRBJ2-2	TGCGCCAGCAGCTTGGACAGGTGGTACACCGGGGAGCTGTTTTTT	CASSLDRWYTGELFF
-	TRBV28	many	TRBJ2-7	TGTGCCAGCAGTTTACTTGGGGATGCCTACGAGCAGTACTTC	CASSLLGDAYEQYF
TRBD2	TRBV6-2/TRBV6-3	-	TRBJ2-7	TGTGCCAGCAGACCTGGACTAGCGGTCTCCTACGAGCAGTACTTC	CASRPGLAVSYEQYF
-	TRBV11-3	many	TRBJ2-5	TGTGCCAGCACCCCACAGGACGGACTTCAAGAGACCCAGTACTTC	CASTPQDGLQETQYF
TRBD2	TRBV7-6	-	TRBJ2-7	TGTGCCAGCAGCCTCGGGACTAGCGGGAGCGGCGAGCAGTACTTC	CASSLGTSGSGEQYF
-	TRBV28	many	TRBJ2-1	TGTGCCAGCAGTCCAAGGGTTCACAATGAGCAGTTCTTC	CASSPRVHNEQFF
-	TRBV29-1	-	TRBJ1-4	TGCAGCGCAGGGAGGGGGTTGCCTAATGAAAAACTGTTTTTT	CSAGRGLPNEKLFF
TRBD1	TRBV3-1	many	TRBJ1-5	TGTGCCAGCAGCCAAGGGACAGGGATCCCGCATTTT	CASSQGTGIPHF
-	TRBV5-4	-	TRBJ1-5	TGTGCCAGCAGCGAACAGGGAGATCAGCCCCAGCATTTT	CASSEQGDQPQHF
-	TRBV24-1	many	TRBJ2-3	TGTGCCACCAGTGATTTCAGGTGGCAGCATACGCAGTATTTT	CATSDFRWQHTQYF
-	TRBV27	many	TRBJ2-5	TGTGCCAGCAGTCGGGCAGGGCTGGGAGAGGAGACCCAGTACTTC	CASSRAGLGEETQYF
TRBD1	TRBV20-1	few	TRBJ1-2	TGCAGTGCTTTGGGAATATATCTACCGGGACAGGGGGTTTCACATGGCTACACCTTC	CSALGIYLPGQGVSHGYTF
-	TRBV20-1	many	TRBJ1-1	TGCAGTGCTAGATTCGCGACTCATCTGAACACTGAAGCTTTCTTT	CSARFATHLNTEAFF
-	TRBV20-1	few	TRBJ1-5	TGCAGTGCTAGAGATAGCTGGAGGGAAAATAGCAATCAGCCCCAGCATTTT	CSARDSWRENSNQPQHF
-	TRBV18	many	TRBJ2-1	TGTGCCAGCTCACCAGGGGGCTCCTACAATGAGCAGTTCTTC	CASSPGGSYNEQFF
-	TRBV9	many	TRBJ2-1	TGTGCCAGCAGCGTAGGCTCGGAGGGGTACAATGAGCAGTTCTTC	CASSVGSEGYNEQFF
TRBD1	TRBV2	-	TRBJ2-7	TGTGCCAGCGGGGGACAGGGGAGCGGCGAGCAGTACTTC	CASGGQGSGEQYF
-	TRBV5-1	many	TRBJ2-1	TGCGCCAGCAGGTTCGCACCGGAGACTGATGAGCAGTTCTTC	CASRFAPETDEQFF
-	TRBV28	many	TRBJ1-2	TGTGCCAGCAGTTCCTTCCGTCGAGCTTCTAACTATGGCTACACCTTC	CASSSFRRASNYGYTF
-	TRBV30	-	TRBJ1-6	TGTGCCTGGAGTCGAAGGAATAATTCACCCCTCCACTTT	CAWSRRNNSPLHF
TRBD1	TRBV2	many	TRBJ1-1	TGTGCCAGCAGTTATACGGACAGGGTGGGCACTGAAGCTTTCTTT	CASSYTDRVGTEAFF
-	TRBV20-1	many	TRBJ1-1	TGCAGTGCTAGAGATCCCGGGAACACTGAAGCTTTCTTT	CSARDPGNTEAFF
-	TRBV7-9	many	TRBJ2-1	TGTGCCAGCAGCTTAACCGATTGGCTAGGCAGTGAGCAGTTCTTC	CASSLTDWLGSEQFF
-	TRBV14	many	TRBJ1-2	TGTGCCAGCAGCCAAGAGGGCGGCCGTGCTAGTGGCTACACCTTC	CASSQEGGRASGYTF
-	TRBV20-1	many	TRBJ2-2	TGCAGTGCTAGTTGGGCAAACACCGGGGAGCTGTTTTTT	CSASWANTGELFF
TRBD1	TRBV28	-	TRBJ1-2	TGTGCCAGCAGGACCGACAGGGGGCCAGGGGGCTACACCTTC	CASRTDRGPGGYTF
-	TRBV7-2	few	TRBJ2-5	TGTGCCAGCAGCTTTACCCAGGTCCAGACCCAGTACTTC	CASSFTQVQTQYF
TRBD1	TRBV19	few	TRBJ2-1	TGTGCCAGTAGTATCTGGGACAGGAACAATGAGCAGTTCTTC	CASSIWDRNNEQFF
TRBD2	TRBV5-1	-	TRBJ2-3	TGCGCCAGCAGCCTAATGACTAGCGGGGGGGTAGTGGATACGCAGTATTTT	CASSLMTSGGVVDTQYF
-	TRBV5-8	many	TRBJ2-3	TGTGCCAGCAGCTTGGCCCCCGTGGGCACAGATACGCAGTATTTT	CASSLAPVGTDTQYF
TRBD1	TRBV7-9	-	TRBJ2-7	TGTGCCAGCAGCTACTCCGGGACAGGGAACATCCACGAGCAGTACTTC	CASSYSGTGNIHEQYF
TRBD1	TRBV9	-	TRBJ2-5	TGTGCCAGCAGCGTGACCGGGACAGGGGGAGAGACCCAGTACTTC	CASSVTGTGGETQYF
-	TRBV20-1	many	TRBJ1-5	TGCAGTGCTAGCGAGCTGGTCGGGAATCAGCCCCAGCATTTT	CSASELVGNQPQHF
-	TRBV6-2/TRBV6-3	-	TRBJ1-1	TGTGCCAGCAGTGTCGTGAGAACGGGACCTGAAGCTTTCTTT	CASSVVRTGPEAFF
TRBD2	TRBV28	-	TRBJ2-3	TGTGCCAGCAGTCCCGGACTAGCGGGGGTCAAGTATTTT	CASSPGLAGVKYF